This T cell receptor (beta chain) was obtained from a study of blood T cell repertoires in COVID-19. On the study more broadly: Whether acute or convalescent, the COVID-19 samples came from the United States, Italy and Spain.

V shed 3 bases, J shed 2 bases, and the junction held 3 bases outside the gene matches. CDR3 length equals 15 residues. Germline V gene data show CDR1 as KGHSH and CDR2 as LQKENI. The authors' processing: Reference gene primers were amplified, and this amplification served to estimate nucleated cell counts. The method was immunoSEQ multiplex PCR; TCRdb's version includes in-frame clones alone and lacks a portion of them. From that table come the V and J calls and clone size; the DNA was used to work out D and trimming. The sample carries 150,000 to 250,000 clones, around 79% recorded once. The sequencing input was peripheral blood. This receptor was taken from a woman between 40 and 55 years old with COVID-19, enrolled during active disease. The J gene is TRBJ1-5, the V gene TRBV18, with 8 bases fitting TRBD1. DNA of the CDR3: TGTGCCAGCTCACCCACGACAGGGGGCAATCAGCCCCAGCATTTT. Its translation is CASSPTTGGNQPQHF.